This T cell receptor (beta chain) emerged from a study of blood T cell repertoires in COVID-19. This clone occurred many times. Germline loops: CDR1 SGHVS, CDR2 FNYEAQ. V shed 3 bases and J shed 7 bases, with 19 bases lying between them. The CDR3 consists of 16 residues. This table comes from immunoSEQ multiplex PCR, and its TCRdb copy is limited to in-frame clones, with some not included. The sample carries some 180,000 clones, nearly 90% recorded once. The receptor comes from a man aged 50-60 years with COVID-19, enrolled during active disease. The rearrangement uses TRBV7-6 and TRBJ2-1, with a tentative D call TRBD1 (5 bases). Sequencing was done on a sample of peripheral blood. The CDR3 sequence is CASSFTTYRGANEQFF. In nucleotides, the CDR3 is TGTGCCAGCAGCTTTACCACTTATCGTGGGGCGAATGAGCAGTTCTTC.